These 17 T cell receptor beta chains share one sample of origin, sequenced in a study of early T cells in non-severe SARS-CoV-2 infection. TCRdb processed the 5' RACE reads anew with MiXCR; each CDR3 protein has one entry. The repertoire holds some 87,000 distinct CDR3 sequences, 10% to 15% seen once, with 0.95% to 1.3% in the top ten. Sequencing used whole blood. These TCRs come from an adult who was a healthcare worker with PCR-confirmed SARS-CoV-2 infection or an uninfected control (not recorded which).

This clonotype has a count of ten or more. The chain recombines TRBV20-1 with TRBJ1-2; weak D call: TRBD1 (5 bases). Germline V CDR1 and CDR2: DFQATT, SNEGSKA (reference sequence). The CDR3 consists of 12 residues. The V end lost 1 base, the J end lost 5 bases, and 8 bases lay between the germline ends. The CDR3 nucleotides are TGCAGTGCTAGAGCCCGGGGGTATGGCTACACCTTC. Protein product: CSARARGYGYTF.

The CDR3 DNA sequence: TGTGCCAGCAGGCTAACAACGGGACTAACTTACGAGCAGTACTTC. Translating it yields CASRLTTGLTYEQYF. This chain links TRBV6-2 or TRBV6-3 with TRBJ2-7, with TRBD2 identical over 7 bases. V lost 6 bases to trimming and J lost 4 bases; unmatched junction nucleotides: 12. Germline values: CDR1 MNHEY, CDR2 SVGEGT. The CDR3 loop spans 15 amino acids.

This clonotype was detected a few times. The CDR3: CSVRPSSDTQYF. The CDR3 DNA reads as TGCAGTGTCCGACCCTCATCCGATACGCAGTATTTT. The chain carries TRBV20-1 and TRBJ2-3; D is unclear. CDR3 length equals 12 residues. V was pared by 7 bases and J by 6 bases, with 14 bases between. Germline V gene data show CDR1 as DFQATT and CDR2 as SNEGSKA (reference sequence).

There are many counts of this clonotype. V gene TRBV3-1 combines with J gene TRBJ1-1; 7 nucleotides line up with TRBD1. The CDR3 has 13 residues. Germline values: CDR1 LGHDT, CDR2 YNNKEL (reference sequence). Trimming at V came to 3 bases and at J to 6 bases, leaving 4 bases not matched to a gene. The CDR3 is CASSHLDRAEAFF. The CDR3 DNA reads TGTGCCAGCAGCCACCTAGACAGGGCTGAAGCTTTCTTT.

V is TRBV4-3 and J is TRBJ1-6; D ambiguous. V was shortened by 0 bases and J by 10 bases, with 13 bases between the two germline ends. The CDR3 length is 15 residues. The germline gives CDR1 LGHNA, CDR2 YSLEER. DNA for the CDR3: TGCGCCAGCAGCCAAGACCATGAGCGCTTCTCACCCCTCCACTTT. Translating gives CASSQDHERFSPLHF.

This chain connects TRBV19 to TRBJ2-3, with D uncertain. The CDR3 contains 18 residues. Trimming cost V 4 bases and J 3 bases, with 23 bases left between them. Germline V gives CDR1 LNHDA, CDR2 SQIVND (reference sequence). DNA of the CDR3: TGTGCCAGTAGTACTCTACTCACGTGGCCGGAGATTACAGATACGCAGTATTTT. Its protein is CASSTLLTWPEITDTQYF.

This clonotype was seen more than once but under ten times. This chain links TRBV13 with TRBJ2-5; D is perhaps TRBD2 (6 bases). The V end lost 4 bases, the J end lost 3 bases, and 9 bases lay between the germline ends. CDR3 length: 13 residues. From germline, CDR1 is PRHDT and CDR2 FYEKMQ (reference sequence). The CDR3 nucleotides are TGTGCCAGCAGCTCGGGACTCGAAGAGACCCAGTACTTC. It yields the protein CASSSGLEETQYF.

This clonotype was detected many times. DNA for the CDR3: TGTGCCAGCAGCGCATCTAGCGGGGGGGCGGGAGAGACCCAGTACTTC. Its protein product is CASSASSGGAGETQYF. The chain uses TRBV9 and TRBJ2-5, with 12 bases aligning to TRBD2. The germline V gene encodes CDR1 SGDLS and CDR2 YYNGEE. The CDR3 sequence is 16 residues long. The V segment lost 3 bases and the J segment 4 bases; nucleotides outside the gene matches: 7. The entire variable domain, with the rest obtained from reference TRBV9 and TRBJ2-5, is as follows: DSGVTQTPKHLITATGQRVTLRCSPRSGDLSVYWYQQSLDQGLQFLIQYYNGEERAKGNILERFSAQQFPDLHSELNLSSLELGDSALYFCASSASSGGAGETQYFGPGTRLLVL.

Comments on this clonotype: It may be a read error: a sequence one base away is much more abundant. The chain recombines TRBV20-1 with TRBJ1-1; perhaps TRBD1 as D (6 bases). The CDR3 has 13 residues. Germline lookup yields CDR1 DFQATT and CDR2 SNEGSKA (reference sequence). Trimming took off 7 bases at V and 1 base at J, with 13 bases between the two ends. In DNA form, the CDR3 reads TGCAGTGTACCTCGACAGGAGAACACTGAAGCTTTCTTT. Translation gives CSVPRQENTEAFF.

CDR3 sequence (DNA): TGTGCCAGCAGTTTAGGGGCTGCCAATGAGCAGTTCTTC. This encodes CASSLGAANEQFF. V and J are TRBV28 and TRBJ2-1; possible D gene TRBD1, 5 bases. Looked up from germline, CDR1 is MDHEN and CDR2 is SYDVKM. V lost 2 bases to trimming and J lost 6 bases, with 8 bases between them. The CDR3 is made up of 13 amino acids.

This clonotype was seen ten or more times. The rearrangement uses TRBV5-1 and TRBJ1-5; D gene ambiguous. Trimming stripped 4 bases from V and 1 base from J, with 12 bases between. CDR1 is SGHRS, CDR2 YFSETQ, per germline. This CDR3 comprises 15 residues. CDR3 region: CASSLHGGSNQPQHF. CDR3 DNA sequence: TGCGCCAGCAGCCTCCACGGCGGGAGCAATCAGCCCCAGCATTTT.

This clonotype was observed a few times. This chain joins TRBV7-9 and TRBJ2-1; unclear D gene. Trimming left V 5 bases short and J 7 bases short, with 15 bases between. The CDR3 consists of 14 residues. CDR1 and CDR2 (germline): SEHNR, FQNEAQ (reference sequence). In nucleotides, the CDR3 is TGTGCCAGCAGCCTAGTCGTTTATCTTAATGAGCAGTTCTTC. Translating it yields CASSLVVYLNEQFF.

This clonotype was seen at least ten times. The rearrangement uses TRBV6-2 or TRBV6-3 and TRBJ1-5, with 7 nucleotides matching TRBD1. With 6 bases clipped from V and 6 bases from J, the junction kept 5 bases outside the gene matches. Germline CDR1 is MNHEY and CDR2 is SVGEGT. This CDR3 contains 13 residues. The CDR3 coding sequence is TGTGCCAGCAGCGCGGACAGGCGTCAGCCCCAGCATTTT. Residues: CASSADRRQPQHF.

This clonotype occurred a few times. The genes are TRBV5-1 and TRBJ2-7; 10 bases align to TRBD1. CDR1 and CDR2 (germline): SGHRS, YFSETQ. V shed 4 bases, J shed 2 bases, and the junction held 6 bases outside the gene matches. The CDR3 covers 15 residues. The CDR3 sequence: CASSPLDRGPYEQYF. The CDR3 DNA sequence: TGCGCCAGCAGCCCGCTCGACAGGGGGCCCTACGAGCAGTACTTC.

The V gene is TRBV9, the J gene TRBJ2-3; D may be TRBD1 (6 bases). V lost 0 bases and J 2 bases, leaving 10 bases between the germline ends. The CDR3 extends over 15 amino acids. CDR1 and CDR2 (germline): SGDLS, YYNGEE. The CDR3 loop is CASSVAGTHTDTQYF. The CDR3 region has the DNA TGTGCCAGCAGCGTAGCGGGGACACACACAGATACGCAGTATTTT.

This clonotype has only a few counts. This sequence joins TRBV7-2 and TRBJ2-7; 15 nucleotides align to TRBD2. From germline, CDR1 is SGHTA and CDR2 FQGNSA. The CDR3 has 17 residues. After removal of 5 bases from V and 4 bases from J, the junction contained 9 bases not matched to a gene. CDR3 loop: CASSTDAGTSGRYEQYF. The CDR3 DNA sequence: TGTGCCAGCAGCACAGACGCGGGGACTAGCGGGAGGTACGAGCAGTACTTC.

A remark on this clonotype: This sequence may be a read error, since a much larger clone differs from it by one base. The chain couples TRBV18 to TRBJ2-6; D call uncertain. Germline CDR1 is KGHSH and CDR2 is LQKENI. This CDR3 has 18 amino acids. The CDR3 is CTSSPPSMLVSGANVLTF. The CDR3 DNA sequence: TGTACCAGCTCACCACCGAGTATGCTAGTCTCTGGGGCCAACGTCCTGACTTTC.